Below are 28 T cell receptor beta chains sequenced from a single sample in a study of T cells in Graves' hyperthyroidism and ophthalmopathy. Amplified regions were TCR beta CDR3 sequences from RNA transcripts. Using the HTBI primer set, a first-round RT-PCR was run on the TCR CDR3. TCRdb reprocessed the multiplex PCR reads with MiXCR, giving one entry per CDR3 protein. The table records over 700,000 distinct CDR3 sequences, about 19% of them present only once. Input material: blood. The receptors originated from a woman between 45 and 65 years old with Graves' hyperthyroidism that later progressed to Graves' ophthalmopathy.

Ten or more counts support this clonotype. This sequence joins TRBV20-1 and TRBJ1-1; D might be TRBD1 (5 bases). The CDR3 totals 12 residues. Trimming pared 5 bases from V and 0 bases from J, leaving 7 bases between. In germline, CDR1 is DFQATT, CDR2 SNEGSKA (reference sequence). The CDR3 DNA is TGCAGTGCTGGGACCCTGAACACTGAAGCTTTCTTT. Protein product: CSAGTLNTEAFF.

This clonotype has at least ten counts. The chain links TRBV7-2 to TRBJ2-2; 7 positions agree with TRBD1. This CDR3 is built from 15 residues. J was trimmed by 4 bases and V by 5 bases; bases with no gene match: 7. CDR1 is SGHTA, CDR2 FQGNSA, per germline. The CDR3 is CASSPRDSSTGELFF. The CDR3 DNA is TGTGCCAGCAGCCCGAGGGACAGTTCCACCGGGGAGCTGTTTTTT.

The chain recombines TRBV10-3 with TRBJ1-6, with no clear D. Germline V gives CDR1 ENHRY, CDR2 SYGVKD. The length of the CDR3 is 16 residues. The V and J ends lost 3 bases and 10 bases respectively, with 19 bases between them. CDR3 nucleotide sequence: TGTGCCATCAGTGAATCCGAAGGTGGCTATGGATCACCCCTCCACTTT. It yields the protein CAISESEGGYGSPLHF.

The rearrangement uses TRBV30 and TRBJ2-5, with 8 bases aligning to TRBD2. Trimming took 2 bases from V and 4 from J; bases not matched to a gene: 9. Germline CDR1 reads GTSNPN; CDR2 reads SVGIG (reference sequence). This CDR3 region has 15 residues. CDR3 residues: CAWSPRGGPGETQYF. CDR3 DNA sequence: TGTGCCTGGAGTCCACGGGGGGGCCCGGGAGAGACCCAGTACTTC.

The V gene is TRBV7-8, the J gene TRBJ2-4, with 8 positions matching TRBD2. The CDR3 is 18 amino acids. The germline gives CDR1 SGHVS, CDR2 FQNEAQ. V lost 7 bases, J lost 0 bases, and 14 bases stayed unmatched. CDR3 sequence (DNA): TGTGCCAGCAACCCCTGGCCCCAGCGGGGGCTAGCCAAAAACATTCAGTACTTC. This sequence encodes CASNPWPQRGLAKNIQYF.

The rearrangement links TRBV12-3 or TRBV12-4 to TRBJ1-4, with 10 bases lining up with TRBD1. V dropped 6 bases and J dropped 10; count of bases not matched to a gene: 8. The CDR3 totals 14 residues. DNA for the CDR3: TGTGCCAGCAGGCAGGACAGGGGGACAGTAAAACTGTTTTTT. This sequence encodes CASRQDRGTVKLFF.

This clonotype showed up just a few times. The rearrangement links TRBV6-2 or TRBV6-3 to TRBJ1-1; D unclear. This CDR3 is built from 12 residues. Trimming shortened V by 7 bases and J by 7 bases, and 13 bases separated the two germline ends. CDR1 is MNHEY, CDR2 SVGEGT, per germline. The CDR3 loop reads CASTLATLEAFF. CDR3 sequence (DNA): TGTGCCAGCACCCTAGCCACCCTTGAAGCTTTCTTT.

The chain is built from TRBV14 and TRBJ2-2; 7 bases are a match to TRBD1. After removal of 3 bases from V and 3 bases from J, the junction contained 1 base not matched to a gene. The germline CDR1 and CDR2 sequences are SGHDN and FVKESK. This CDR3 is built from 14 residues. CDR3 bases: TGTGCCAGCAGCCAGGGACAGTACACCGGGGAGCTGTTTTTT. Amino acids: CASSQGQYTGELFF.

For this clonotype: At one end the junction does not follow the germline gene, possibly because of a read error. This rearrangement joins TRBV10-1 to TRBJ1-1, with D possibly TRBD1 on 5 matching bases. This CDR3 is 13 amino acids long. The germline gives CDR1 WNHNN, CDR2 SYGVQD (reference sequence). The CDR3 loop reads CASSERGNTEASF. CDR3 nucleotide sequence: TGCGCCAGCAGTGAACGGGGGAACACTGAAGCTTCCTTT.

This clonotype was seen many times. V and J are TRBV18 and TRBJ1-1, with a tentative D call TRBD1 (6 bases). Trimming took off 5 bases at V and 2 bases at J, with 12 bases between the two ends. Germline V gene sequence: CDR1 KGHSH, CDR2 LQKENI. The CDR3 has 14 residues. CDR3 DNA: TGTGCCAGCTCAACCGGGACAAAAAACACTGAAGCTTTCTTT. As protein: CASSTGTKNTEAFF.

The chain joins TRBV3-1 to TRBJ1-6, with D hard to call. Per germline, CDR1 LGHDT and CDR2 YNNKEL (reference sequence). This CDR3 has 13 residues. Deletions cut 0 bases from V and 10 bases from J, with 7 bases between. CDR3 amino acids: CASSQEWASPLHF. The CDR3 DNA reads TGTGCCAGCAGCCAAGAATGGGCGTCACCCCTCCACTTT. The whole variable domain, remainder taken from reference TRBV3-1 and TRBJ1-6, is DTAVSQTPKYLVTQMGNDKSIKCEQNLGHDTMYWYKQDSKKFLKIMFSYNNKELIINETVPNRFSPKSPDKAHLNLHINSLELGDSAVYFCASSQEWASPLHFGNGTRLTVT.

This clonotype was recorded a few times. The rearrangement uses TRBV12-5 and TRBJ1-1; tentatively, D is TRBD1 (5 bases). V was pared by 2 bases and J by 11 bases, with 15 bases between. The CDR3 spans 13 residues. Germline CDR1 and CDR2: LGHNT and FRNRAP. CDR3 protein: CASGLPQEGRAFF. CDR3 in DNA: TGTGCTAGTGGTTTGCCACAGGAGGGTCGGGCTTTCTTT.

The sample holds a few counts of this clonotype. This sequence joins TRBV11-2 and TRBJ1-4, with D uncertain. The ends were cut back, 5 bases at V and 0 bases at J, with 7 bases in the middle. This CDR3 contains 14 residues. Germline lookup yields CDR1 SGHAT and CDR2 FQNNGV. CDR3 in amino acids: CASSNVATNEKLFF. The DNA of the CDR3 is TGTGCCAGCAGCAACGTAGCAACTAATGAAAAACTGTTTTTT.

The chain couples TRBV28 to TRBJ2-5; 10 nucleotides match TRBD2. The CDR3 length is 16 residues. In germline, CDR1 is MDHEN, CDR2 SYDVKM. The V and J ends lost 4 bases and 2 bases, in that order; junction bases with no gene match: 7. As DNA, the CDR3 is TGTGCCAGCAGTTCTACAGGGGGACTAGCGCAAGAGACCCAGTACTTC. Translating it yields CASSSTGGLAQETQYF.

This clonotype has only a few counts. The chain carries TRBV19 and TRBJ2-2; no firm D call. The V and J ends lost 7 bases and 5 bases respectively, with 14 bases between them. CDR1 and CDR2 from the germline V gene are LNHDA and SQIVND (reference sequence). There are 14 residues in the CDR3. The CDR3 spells CASIGGAPTGELFF. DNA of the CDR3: TGTGCCAGTATAGGCGGAGCACCGACCGGGGAGCTGTTTTTT. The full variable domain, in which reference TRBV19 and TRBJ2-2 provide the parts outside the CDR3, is DGGITQSPKYLFRKEGQNVTLSCEQNLNHDAMYWYRQDPGQGLRLIYYSQIVNDFQKGDIAEGYSVSREKKESFPLTVTSAQKNPTAFYLCASIGGAPTGELFFGEGSRLTVL.

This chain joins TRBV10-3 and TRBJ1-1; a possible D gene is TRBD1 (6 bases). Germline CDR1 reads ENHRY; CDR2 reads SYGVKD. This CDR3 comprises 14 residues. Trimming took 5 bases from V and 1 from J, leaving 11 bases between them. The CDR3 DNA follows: TGTGCCATCAGTCCGAGGACAGCGAACACTGAAGCTTTCTTT. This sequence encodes CAISPRTANTEAFF.

The CDR3 is CAISDGRNEKLFF. In nucleotides, the CDR3 is TGTGCCATCTCGGACGGGAGGAATGAAAAACTGTTTTTT. The gene calls are TRBV28 and TRBJ1-4; D is unresolved. Per germline, CDR1 MDHEN and CDR2 SYDVKM. The V end lost 10 bases, the J end lost 5 bases, and 14 bases lay between the germline ends. The CDR3 runs 13 residues.

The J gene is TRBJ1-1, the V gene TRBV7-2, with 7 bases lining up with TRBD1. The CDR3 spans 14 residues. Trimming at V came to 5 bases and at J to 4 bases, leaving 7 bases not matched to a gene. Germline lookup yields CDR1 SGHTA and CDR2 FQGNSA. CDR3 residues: CASSLFSGGTEAFF. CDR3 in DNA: TGTGCCAGCAGCCTTTTTTCAGGGGGCACTGAAGCTTTCTTT.

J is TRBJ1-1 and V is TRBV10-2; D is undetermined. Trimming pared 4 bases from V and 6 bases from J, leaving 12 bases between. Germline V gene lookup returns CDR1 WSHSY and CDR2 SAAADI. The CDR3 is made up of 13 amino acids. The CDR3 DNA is TGCGCCAGCAGTGGTGACTTGGACGCTGAAGCTTTCTTT. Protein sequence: CASSGDLDAEAFF.

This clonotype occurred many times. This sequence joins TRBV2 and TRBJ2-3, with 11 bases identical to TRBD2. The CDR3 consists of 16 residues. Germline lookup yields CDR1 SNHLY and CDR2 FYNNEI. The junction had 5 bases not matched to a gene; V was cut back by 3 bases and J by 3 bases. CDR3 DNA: TGTGCCAGCAGTGAGGGACTAGCGGACCCAACAGATACGCAGTATTTT. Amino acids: CASSEGLADPTDTQYF.

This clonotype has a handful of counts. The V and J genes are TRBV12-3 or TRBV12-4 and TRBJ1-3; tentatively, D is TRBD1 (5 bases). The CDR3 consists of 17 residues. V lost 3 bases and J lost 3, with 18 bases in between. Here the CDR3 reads CASSLTQPGFNGNTIYF. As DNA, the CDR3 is TGTGCCAGCAGTTTGACTCAGCCAGGGTTCAATGGAAACACCATATATTTT.

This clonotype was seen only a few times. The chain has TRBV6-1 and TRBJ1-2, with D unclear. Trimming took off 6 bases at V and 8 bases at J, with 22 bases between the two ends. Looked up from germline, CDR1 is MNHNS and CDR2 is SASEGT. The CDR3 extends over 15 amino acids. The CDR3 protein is CASSQRVHSGGGYTF. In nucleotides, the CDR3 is TGTGCCAGCAGCCAAAGGGTCCATAGCGGCGGGGGCTACACCTTC.

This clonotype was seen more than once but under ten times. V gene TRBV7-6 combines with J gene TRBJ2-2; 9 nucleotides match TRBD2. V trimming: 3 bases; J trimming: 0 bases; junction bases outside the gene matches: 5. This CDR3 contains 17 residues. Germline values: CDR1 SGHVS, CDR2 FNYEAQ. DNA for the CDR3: TGTGCCAGCAGCTTCAAGCGGGGGGCCGCGAACACCGGGGAGCTGTTTTTT. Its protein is CASSFKRGAANTGELFF.

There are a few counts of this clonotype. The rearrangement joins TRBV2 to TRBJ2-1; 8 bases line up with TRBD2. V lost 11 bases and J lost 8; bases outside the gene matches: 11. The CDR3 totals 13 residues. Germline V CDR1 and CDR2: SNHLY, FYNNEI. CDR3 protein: CASSSGPGDEQFF. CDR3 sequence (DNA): TGTGCCTCCTCTAGCGGGCCCGGAGATGAGCAGTTCTTC.

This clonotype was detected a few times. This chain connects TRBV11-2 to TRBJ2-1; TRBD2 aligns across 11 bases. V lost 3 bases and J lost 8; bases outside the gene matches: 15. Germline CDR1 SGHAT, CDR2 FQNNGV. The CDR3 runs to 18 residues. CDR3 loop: CASSFGPPLAGGLYEQFF. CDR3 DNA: TGTGCCAGCAGCTTTGGGCCACCTCTAGCGGGGGGCCTCTATGAGCAGTTCTTC.

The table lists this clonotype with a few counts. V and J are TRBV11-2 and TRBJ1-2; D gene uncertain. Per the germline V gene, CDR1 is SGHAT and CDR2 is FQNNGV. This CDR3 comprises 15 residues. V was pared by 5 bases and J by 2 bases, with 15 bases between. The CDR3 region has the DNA TGTGCCAGCAGCGCAGTTAGCTACACAAACTATGGCTACACCTTC. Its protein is CASSAVSYTNYGYTF.

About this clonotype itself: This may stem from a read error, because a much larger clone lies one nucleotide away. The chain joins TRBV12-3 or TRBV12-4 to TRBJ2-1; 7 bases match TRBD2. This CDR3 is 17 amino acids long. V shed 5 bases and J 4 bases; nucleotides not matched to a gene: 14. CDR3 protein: CASSLPFGRDRYNEQFF. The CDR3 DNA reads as TGTGCCAGCAGTCTCCCCTTTGGGAGGGATCGGTACAATGAGCAGTTCTTC.

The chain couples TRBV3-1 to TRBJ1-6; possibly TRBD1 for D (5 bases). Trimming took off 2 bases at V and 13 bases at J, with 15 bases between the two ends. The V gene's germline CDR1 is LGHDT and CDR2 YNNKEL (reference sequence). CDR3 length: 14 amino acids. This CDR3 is CASSQSSRGSPLHF. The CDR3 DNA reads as TGTGCCAGCAGCCAATCAAGTAGGGGCTCGCCCCTCCACTTT.